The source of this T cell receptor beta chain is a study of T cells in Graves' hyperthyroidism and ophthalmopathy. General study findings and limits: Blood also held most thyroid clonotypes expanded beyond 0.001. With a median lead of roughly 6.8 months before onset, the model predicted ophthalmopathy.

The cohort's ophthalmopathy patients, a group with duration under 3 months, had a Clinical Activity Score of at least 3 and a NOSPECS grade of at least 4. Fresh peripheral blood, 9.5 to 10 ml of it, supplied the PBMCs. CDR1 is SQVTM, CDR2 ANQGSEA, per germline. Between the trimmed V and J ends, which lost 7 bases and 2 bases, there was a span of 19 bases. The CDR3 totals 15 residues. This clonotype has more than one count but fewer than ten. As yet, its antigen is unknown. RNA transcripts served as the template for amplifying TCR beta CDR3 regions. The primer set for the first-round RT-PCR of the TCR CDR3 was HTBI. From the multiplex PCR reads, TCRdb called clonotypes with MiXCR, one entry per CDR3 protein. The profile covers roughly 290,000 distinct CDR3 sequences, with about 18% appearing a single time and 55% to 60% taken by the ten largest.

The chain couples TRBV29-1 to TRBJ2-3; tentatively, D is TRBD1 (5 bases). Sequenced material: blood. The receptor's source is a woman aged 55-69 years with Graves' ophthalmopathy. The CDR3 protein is CSAILGRGSTDTQYF. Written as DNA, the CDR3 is TGCAGCGCCATCTTGGGGCGCGGCTCCACAGATACGCAGTATTTT.